The 8 T cell receptor beta chains presented below share a single source sample, sequenced in a study of vaccination and CD4 T cells after COVID-19. Cultured CD4+ T cell DNA was sequenced using the Oncomine TCR Beta short-read assay. TCRdb used MiXCR to reprocess the PCR reads, holding one entry per CDR3 protein. The sample consists of roughly 9,400 distinct CDR3 sequences, approximately 57% of them appearing once. Their antigens are not known. Treatment noted: roughly 10-day PBMC culture with coronavirus spike peptide pools or control peptides (ViraFEST assay). The sequenced sample consisted of CD4+ T cells from blood, cultured in vitro. The receptors were sampled from a human donor who had recovered from COVID-19.

The chain joins TRBV7-2 to TRBJ2-5; 9 nucleotides match TRBD2. This CDR3 contains 14 residues. Germline CDR1 SGHTA, CDR2 FQGNSA. Trimming at V came to 1 base and at J to 4 bases, leaving 1 base not matched to a gene. The CDR3 sequence: CASSLVAGVETQYF. The DNA for the CDR3 is TGTGCCAGCAGCTTAGTAGCGGGAGTAGAGACCCAGTACTTC. The whole variable domain, remainder taken from reference TRBV7-2 and TRBJ2-5, is GAGVSQSPSNKVTEKGKDVELRCDPISGHTALYWYRQSLGQGLEFLIYFQGNSAPDKSGLPSDRFSAERTGGSVSTLTIQRTQQEDSAVYLCASSLVAGVETQYFGPGTRLLVL.

V usage is TRBV19 and J usage is TRBJ1-1, with 7 bases aligning to TRBD1. J was trimmed by 3 bases and V by 3 bases; bases with no gene match: 7. This CDR3 has 15 residues. Germline lookup yields CDR1 LNHDA and CDR2 SQIVND (reference sequence). CDR3 protein: CASSIIQGIYTEAFF. CDR3 in DNA: TGTGCCAGTAGTATCATACAGGGGATTTACACTGAAGCTTTCTTT.

The rearrangement uses TRBV7-2 and TRBJ2-5, with D uncertain. V was cut by 5 bases and J by 7 bases, with 11 bases left in between. In germline, CDR1 is SGHTA, CDR2 FQGNSA. The CDR3 extends over 12 amino acids. The CDR3 DNA follows: TGTGCCAGCAGCGTTACGATAGGGACCCAGTACTTC. Amino acid sequence: CASSVTIGTQYF. The full variable domain, rest sourced from reference TRBV7-2 and TRBJ2-5, is GAGVSQSPSNKVTEKGKDVELRCDPISGHTALYWYRQSLGQGLEFLIYFQGNSAPDKSGLPSDRFSAERTGGSVSTLTIQRTQQEDSAVYLCASSVTIGTQYFGPGTRLLVL.

The chain employs TRBV6-4 and TRBJ1-1; D call uncertain. Per germline, CDR1 MRHNA and CDR2 SNTAGT. Trimming stripped 5 bases from V and 3 bases from J, with 10 bases between. This CDR3 comprises 13 residues. The CDR3 nucleotides read TGTGCCAGCAGTCAGGAGCAGCACACTGAAGCTTTCTTT. This sequence encodes CASSQEQHTEAFF.

This clonotype was detected a few times. The chain links TRBV5-1 to TRBJ1-2; maybe TRBD1 (5 bases). This CDR3 comprises 15 residues. Germline loops: CDR1 SGHRS, CDR2 YFSETQ. Trimming shortened V by 3 bases and J by 1 base, and 13 bases separated the two germline ends. The CDR3 DNA follows: TGCGCCAGCAGCTATGGATCGGGACTTAACTATGGCTACACCTTC. It is translated as CASSYGSGLNYGYTF.

This clonotype was detected a few times. J is TRBJ2-2 and V is TRBV6-4, with 9 bases fitting TRBD1. CDR1 and CDR2 from the germline V gene are MRHNA and SNTAGT. The CDR3 covers 15 residues. V gave up 4 bases and J gave up 3 bases; unmatched junction bases: 3. CDR3 in DNA: TGTGCCAGCAGTGCACGACAGGGGGACACCGGGGAGCTGTTTTTT. This encodes CASSARQGDTGELFF.

The chain couples TRBV11-2 to TRBJ1-2; TRBD1 aligns across 9 bases. Germline CDR1 and CDR2: SGHAT and FQNNGV. The CDR3 extends over 13 amino acids. Trimming removed 5 bases from V and 4 bases from J; junction bases left unmatched: 2. CDR3 residues: CASSEGQGYGYTF. The CDR3 coding sequence is TGTGCCAGCAGCGAGGGACAGGGCTATGGCTACACCTTC.

The chain employs TRBV12-3 or TRBV12-4 and TRBJ1-6; D is unclear. The CDR3 has 16 residues. Between the trimmed V and J ends, which lost 3 bases and 9 bases, there was a span of 18 bases. The CDR3 region is CASSLEGSVLGSPLHF. CDR3 in DNA: TGTGCCAGCAGTTTGGAGGGTTCGGTCCTAGGTTCACCCCTCCACTTT.